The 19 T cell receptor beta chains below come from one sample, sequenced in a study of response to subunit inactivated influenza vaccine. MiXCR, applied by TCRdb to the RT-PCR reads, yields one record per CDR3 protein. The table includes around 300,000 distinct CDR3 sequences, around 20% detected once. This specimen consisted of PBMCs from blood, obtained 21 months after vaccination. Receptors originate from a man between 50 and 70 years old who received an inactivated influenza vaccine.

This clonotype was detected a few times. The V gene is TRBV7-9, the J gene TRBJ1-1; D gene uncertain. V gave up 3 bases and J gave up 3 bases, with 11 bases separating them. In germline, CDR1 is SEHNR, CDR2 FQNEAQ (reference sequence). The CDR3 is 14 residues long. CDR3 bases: TGTGCCAGCAGCTTCAGGACGTTTGACACTGAAGCTTTCTTT. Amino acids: CASSFRTFDTEAFF.

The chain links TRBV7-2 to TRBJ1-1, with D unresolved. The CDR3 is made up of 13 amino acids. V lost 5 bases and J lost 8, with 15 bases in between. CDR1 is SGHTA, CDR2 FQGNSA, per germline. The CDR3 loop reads CASSRGQRLEAFF. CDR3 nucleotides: TGTGCCAGCAGCCGGGGTCAGAGATTGGAAGCTTTCTTT.

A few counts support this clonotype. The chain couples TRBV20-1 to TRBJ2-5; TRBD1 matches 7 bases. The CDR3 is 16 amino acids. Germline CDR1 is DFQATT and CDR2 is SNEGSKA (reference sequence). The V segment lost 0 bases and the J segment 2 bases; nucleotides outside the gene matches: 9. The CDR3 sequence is CSAREGMNRGQETQYF. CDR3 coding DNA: TGCAGTGCTAGAGAAGGGATGAACAGGGGACAAGAGACCCAGTACTTC.

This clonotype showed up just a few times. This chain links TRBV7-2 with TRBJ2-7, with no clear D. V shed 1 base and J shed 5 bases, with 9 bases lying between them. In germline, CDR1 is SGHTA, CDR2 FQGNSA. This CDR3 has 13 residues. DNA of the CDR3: TGTGCCAGCAGCTTAGTTTGGGAAGACGAGCAGTACTTC. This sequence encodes CASSLVWEDEQYF.

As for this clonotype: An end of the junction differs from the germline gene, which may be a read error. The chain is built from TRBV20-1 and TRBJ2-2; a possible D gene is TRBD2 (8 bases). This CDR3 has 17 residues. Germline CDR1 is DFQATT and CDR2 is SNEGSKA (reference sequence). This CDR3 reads CCAKGAGGRLSTGELFF. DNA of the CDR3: TGCTGTGCAAAGGGGGCGGGGGGCCGACTATCCACCGGGGAGCTGTTTTTT.

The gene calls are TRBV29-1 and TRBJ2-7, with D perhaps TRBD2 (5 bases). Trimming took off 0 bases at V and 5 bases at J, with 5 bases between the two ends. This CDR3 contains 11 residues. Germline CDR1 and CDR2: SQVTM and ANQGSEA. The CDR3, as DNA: TGCAGCGTTGAAGACGGGGACGAGCAGTACTTC. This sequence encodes CSVEDGDEQYF.

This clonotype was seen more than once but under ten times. Written as DNA, the CDR3 is TGTGCCAGCTCACACAACGACTACGAGCAGTACTTC. This sequence encodes CASSHNDYEQYF. The rearrangement links TRBV18 to TRBJ2-7; D is unresolved. The germline V and J ends were trimmed by 4 bases and 3 bases, with 7 bases remaining between them. Germline CDR1 is KGHSH and CDR2 is LQKENI. This CDR3 contains 12 residues.

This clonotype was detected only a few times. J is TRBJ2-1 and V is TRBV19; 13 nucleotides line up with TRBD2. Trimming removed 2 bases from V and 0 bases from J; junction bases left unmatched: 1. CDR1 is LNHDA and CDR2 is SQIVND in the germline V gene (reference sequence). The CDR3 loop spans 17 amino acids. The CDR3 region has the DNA TGTGCCAGTAGTATAAGGACTAGCGGGAGCTCCTACAATGAGCAGTTCTTC. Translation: CASSIRTSGSSYNEQFF.

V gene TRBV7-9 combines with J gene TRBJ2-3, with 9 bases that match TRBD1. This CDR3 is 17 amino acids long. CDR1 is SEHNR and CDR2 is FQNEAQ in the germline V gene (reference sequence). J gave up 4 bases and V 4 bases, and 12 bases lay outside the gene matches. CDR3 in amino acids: CASSSSRDRVFADTQYF. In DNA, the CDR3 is TGTGCCAGCAGCTCGTCACGGGACAGGGTCTTCGCAGATACGCAGTATTTT.

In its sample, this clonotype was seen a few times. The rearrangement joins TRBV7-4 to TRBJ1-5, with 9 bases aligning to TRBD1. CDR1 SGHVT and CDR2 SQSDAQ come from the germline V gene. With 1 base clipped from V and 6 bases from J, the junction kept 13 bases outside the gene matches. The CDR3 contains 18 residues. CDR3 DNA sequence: TGTGCCAGCAGCTTAGAGGGCGTACAGGGGGCGCGTCTTCAGCCCCAGCATTTT. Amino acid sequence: CASSLEGVQGARLQPQHF.

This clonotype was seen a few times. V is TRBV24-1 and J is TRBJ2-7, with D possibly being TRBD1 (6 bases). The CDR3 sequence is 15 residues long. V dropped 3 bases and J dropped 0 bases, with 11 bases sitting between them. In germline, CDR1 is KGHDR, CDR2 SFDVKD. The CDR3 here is CATSDNGQSSYEQYF. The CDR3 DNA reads TGTGCCACCAGTGATAACGGACAGTCCTCCTACGAGCAGTACTTC.

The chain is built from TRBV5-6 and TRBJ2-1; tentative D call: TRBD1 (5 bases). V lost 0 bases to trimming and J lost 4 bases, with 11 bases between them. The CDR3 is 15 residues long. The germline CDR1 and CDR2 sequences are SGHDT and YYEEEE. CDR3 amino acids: CASSLVPGPYNEQFF. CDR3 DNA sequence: TGTGCCAGCAGCTTGGTCCCAGGGCCTTACAATGAGCAGTTCTTC. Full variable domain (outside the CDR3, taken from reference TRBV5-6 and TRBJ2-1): DAGVTQSPTHLIKTRGQQVTLRCSPKSGHDTVSWYQQALGQGPQFIFQYYEEEERQRGNFPDRFSGHQFPNYSSELNVNALLLGDSALYLCASSLVPGPYNEQFFGPGTRLTVL.

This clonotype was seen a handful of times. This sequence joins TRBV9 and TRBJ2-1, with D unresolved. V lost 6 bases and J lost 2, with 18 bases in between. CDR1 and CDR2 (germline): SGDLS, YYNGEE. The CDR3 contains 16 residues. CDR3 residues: CASNPIPTETYNEQFF. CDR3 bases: TGTGCCAGCAACCCCATCCCAACAGAAACCTACAATGAGCAGTTCTTC.

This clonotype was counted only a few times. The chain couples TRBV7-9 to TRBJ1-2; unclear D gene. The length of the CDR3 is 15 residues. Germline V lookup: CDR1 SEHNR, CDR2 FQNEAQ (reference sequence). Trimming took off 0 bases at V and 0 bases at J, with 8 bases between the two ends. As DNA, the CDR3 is TGTGCCAGCAGCTTAGCGGCGTTTTCTAACTATGGCTACACCTTC. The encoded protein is CASSLAAFSNYGYTF.

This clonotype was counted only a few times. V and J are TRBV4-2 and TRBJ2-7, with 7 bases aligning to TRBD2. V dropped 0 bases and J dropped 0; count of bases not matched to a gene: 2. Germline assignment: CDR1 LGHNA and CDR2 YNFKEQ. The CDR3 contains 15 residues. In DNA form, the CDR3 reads TGTGCCAGCAGCCAAGAGCCTAGCGGCTCCTACGAGCAGTACTTC. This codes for CASSQEPSGSYEQYF.

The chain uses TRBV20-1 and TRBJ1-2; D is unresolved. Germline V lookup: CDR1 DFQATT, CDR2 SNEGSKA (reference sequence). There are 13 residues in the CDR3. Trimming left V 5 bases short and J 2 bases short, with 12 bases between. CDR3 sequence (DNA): TGCAGTGCTTCGGAGCAGTCCAACTATGGCTACACCTTC. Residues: CSASEQSNYGYTF.

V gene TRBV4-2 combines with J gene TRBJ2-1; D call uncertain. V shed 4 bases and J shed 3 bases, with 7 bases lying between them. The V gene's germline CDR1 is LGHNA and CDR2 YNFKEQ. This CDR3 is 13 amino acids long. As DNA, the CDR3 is TGTGCCAGCAGCCCCCCCGGCTACAATGAGCAGTTCTTC. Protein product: CASSPPGYNEQFF.

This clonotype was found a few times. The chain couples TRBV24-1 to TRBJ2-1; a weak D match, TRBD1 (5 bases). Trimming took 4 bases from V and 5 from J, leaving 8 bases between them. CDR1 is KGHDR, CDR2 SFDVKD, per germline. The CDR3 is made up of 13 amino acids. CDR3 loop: CATSESGNNEQFF. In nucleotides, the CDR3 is TGTGCCACCAGTGAGTCAGGGAACAATGAGCAGTTCTTC.

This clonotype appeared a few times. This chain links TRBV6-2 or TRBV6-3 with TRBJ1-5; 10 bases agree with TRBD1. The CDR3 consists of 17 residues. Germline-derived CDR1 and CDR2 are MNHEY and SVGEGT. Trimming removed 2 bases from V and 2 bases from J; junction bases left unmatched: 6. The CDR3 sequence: CASSYSIGTGGNQPQHF. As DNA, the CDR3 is TGTGCCAGCAGTTACAGCATTGGGACAGGGGGCAATCAGCCCCAGCATTTT.